These T cell receptor beta chains were read from a single sample in a study of human T cells and chemical hapten exposure. MiXCR was run by TCRdb on the RACE reads, yielding one entry per CDR3 protein. Of 100,000 or so distinct CDR3 sequences detected, under 35% appear once; the ten largest clones hold roughly 2.7%. The sample was whole blood, taken in connection with sensitization to the hapten diphenylcyclopropenone (DPC). These TCRs come from a middle-aged man with alopecia areata. Some clones in this sample may be carry-over from other donors' samples. Each CDR3 is given with its conserved first and last residue. Fields, in order: D gene, J gene, CDR3 length, V gene, clone size, CDR3 protein, CDR3 DNA. A D gene is named only where the DNA matches it firmly. Clone size is shown for a subset of rows, as once, few, many or a class of expanded clone.

NA,TRBJ2-3,12,TRBV15,few,CATSRAADTQYF,TGTGCCACCAGCAGAGCGGCAGATACGCAGTATTTT
NA,TRBJ2-2,15,TRBV2,NA,CASSENRANTGELFF,TGTGCCAGCAGTGAGAACAGAGCGAACACCGGGGAGCTGTTTTTT
NA,TRBJ1-1,14,TRBV9,NA,CASSVREMNTEAFF,TGTGCCAGCAGCGTAAGGGAAATGAACACTGAAGCTTTCTTT
NA,TRBJ1-2,13,TRBV20-1,NA,CSARDLRNYGYTF,TGCAGTGCTAGAGATCTGAGAAACTATGGCTACACCTTC
TRBD2,TRBJ2-1,14,TRBV6-1,NA,CASSPLAGGGEQFF,TGTGCCAGCAGCCCCCTAGCGGGAGGAGGTGAGCAGTTCTTC
TRBD1,TRBJ2-2,18,TRBV9,NA,CASSFSDRGLSVGGELFF,TGTGCCAGCAGCTTCTCGGACAGGGGGCTGAGTGTTGGCGGGGAGCTGTTTTTT
NA,TRBJ2-6,13,TRBV12-3/TRBV12-4,once,CASSVDGANVLTF,TGTGCCAGCAGTGTGGATGGGGCCAACGTCCTGACTTTC
TRBD1,TRBJ2-7,13,TRBV20-1,NA,CSADGQGGNEQYF,TGCAGTGCAGACGGACAGGGGGGAAACGAGCAGTACTTC
TRBD1,TRBJ1-5,13,TRBV18,few,CASSPGQNQPQHF,TGTGCCAGCTCACCGGGACAGAATCAGCCCCAGCATTTT
NA,TRBJ1-5,15,TRBV7-6,NA,CASSLGAGAGQPQHF,TGTGCCAGCAGCTTAGGGGCCGGGGCGGGCCAGCCCCAGCATTTT
NA,TRBJ1-2,16,TRBV3-1,NA,CASSQEIRQWNYGYTF,TGTGCCAGCAGCCAAGAAATAAGACAATGGAACTATGGCTACACCTTC
NA,TRBJ2-7,12,TRBV29-1,NA,CSGATNSYEQYF,TGCAGCGGTGCGACGAACTCCTACGAGCAGTACTTC
NA,TRBJ1-5,16,TRBV19,NA,CASSILGQTPNQPQHF,TGTGCCAGTAGTATTCTTGGTCAGACACCTAATCAGCCCCAGCATTTT
TRBD2,TRBJ2-7,15,TRBV20-1,few,CSARDLLAGEWEQYF,TGCAGTGCTAGAGATTTACTAGCGGGAGAATGGGAGCAGTACTTC
NA,TRBJ1-1,13,TRBV7-6,few,CASSLGPRTEAFF,TGTGCCAGCAGCTTGGGACCTCGCACTGAAGCTTTCTTT
TRBD1,TRBJ2-4,15,TRBV20-1,NA,CSARSGGESKNIQYF,TGCAGTGCTAGATCAGGGGGAGAGTCTAAAAACATTCAGTACTTC
NA,TRBJ2-5,17,TRBV3-2,NA,CASSQDLEPALHETQYF,TGTGCCAGCAGCCAAGATCTGGAACCTGCCTTGCACGAGACCCAGTACTTC
TRBD1,TRBJ1-2,14,TRBV28,NA,CASSLLQGRYGYTF,TGTGCCAGCAGTTTATTACAGGGGAGGTATGGCTACACCTTC
TRBD1,TRBJ1-5,15,TRBV7-2,NA,CASSYRTGWNQPQHF,TGTGCCAGCAGCTACAGGACAGGGTGGAATCAGCCCCAGCATTTT
TRBD2,TRBJ2-6,17,TRBV6-5,NA,CASSSGVGSSGANVLTF,TGTGCCAGCAGTAGCGGGGTTGGAAGCTCTGGGGCCAACGTCCTGACTTTC
TRBD2,TRBJ2-3,15,TRBV20-1,few,CSAPKASGFTDTQYF,TGCAGTGCTCCGAAGGCTAGCGGATTCACAGATACGCAGTATTTT
TRBD2,TRBJ2-1,15,TRBV12-3/TRBV12-4,NA,CASSQKREGLGEQFF,TGTGCCAGCAGTCAGAAACGGGAGGGCCTAGGAGAGCAGTTCTTC
NA,TRBJ2-3,12,TRBV12-5,few,CASGATGDTQYF,TGTGCTAGTGGCGCTACCGGAGATACGCAGTATTTT
TRBD1,TRBJ2-1,14,TRBV28,NA,CASSLGQAYNEQFF,TGTGCCAGCAGTTTGGGACAGGCTTACAATGAGCAGTTCTTC
NA,TRBJ2-1,14,TRBV11-2,few,CASSFQYTSNEQFF,TGTGCCAGCAGCTTTCAGTATACTTCCAATGAGCAGTTCTTC
TRBD1,TRBJ2-5,17,TRBV6-2/TRBV6-3,few,CASSYPIGLRGQETQYF,TGTGCCAGCAGTTACCCGATCGGTCTCAGGGGGCAAGAGACCCAGTACTTC
TRBD1,TRBJ2-1,16,TRBV6-2/TRBV6-3,NA,CASSYPGQGCYNEQFF,TGTGCCAGCAGTTACCCGGGACAGGGATGCTACAATGAGCAGTTCTTC
NA,TRBJ2-6,16,TRBV29-1,NA,CSVVGRGGFGANVLTF,TGCAGCGTTGTCGGGAGAGGGGGCTTTGGGGCCAACGTCCTGACTTTC
TRBD1,TRBJ1-2,13,TRBV29-1,NA,CSAPTGGYYGYTF,TGCAGCGCCCCGACAGGGGGATACTATGGCTACACCTTC
NA,TRBJ2-5,15,TRBV4-3,many,CASSQSRANQETQYF,TGCGCCAGCAGCCAATCCCGGGCTAACCAAGAGACCCAGTACTTC
TRBD1,TRBJ2-4,14,TRBV12-3/TRBV12-4,NA,CASGGQTVGNIQYF,TGTGCCAGCGGGGGACAGACTGTCGGAAACATTCAGTACTTC
NA,TRBJ2-7,13,TRBV6-2/TRBV6-3,NA,CASRPRGAYEQYF,TGTGCCAGCAGACCCAGGGGTGCCTACGAGCAGTACTTC
NA,TRBJ2-7,12,TRBV10-3,NA,CASRTDSYEQYF,TGTGCCTCTCGGACAGACTCCTACGAGCAGTACTTC
NA,TRBJ2-5,16,TRBV5-4,few,CASSPRAGPGEETQYF,TGTGCCAGCAGCCCACGAGCGGGCCCGGGGGAAGAGACCCAGTACTTC
NA,TRBJ2-6,17,TRBV4-3,few,CASSQEEGASGANVLTF,TGCGCCAGCAGCCAAGAAGAAGGGGCTTCCGGGGCCAACGTCCTGACTTTC
TRBD2,TRBJ2-7,16,TRBV5-1,NA,CASSFGLAGAGDEQYF,TGCGCCAGCAGCTTCGGACTAGCGGGAGCGGGCGACGAGCAGTACTTC
TRBD1,TRBJ2-3,12,TRBV29-1,NA,CSVGTGKDTQYF,TGCAGCGTTGGGACAGGGAAAGATACGCAGTATTTT
TRBD1,TRBJ2-4,23,TRBV20-1,few,CSARDEQGTGGYIEDFGQNIQYF,TGCAGTGCTAGAGATGAGCAGGGGACAGGGGGCTATATAGAGGATTTTGGTCAGAACATTCAGTACTTC
TRBD2,TRBJ2-3,18,TRBV10-3,NA,CAISESKLARPSTDTQYF,TGTGCCATCAGTGAGTCGAAACTAGCGAGACCTAGCACAGATACGCAGTATTTT
NA,TRBJ2-3,15,TRBV7-9,NA,CASSLNAGKSDTQYF,TGTGCCAGCAGCTTAAACGCCGGGAAATCGGATACGCAGTATTTT
NA,TRBJ2-3,16,TRBV19,NA,CASSIRGPRVADTQYF,TGTGCCAGTAGTATTCGAGGCCCCAGGGTTGCAGATACGCAGTATTTT
NA,TRBJ1-6,16,TRBV5-5,NA,CASSLAGGIPNSPLHF,TGTGCCAGCAGCTTGGCCGGCGGCATACCTAATTCACCCCTCCACTTT
TRBD2,TRBJ2-7,15,TRBV4-3,NA,CASSPGASGRYEQYF,TGCGCCAGCAGCCCCGGGGCTAGCGGGAGATACGAGCAGTACTTC
NA,TRBJ1-6,14,TRBV6-1,NA,CASAGYSYNSPLHF,TGTGCCAGCGCCGGGTACTCCTATAATTCACCCCTCCACTTT
NA,TRBJ2-3,13,TRBV7-2,NA,CASKLLVTDTQYF,TGTGCCAGCAAATTACTAGTCACAGATACGCAGTATTTT
TRBD2,TRBJ2-5,15,TRBV10-3,NA,CAISPSGSPQETQYF,TGTGCCATCAGCCCTAGCGGGAGCCCCCAAGAGACCCAGTACTTC
NA,TRBJ1-2,12,TRBV6-1,NA,CASAPTGSGYTF,TGTGCCAGTGCTCCTACAGGGAGCGGCTACACCTTC
NA,TRBJ2-2,13,TRBV7-2,few,CASSLDGTGELFF,TGTGCCAGCAGCTTGGACGGAACCGGGGAGCTGTTTTTT
NA,TRBJ2-3,15,TRBV29-1,few,CSVEGGRATTDTQYF,TGCAGCGTTGAAGGTGGACGGGCCACCACAGATACGCAGTATTTT
NA,TRBJ1-1,15,TRBV5-1,few,CASSPYVGSDTEAFF,TGCGCCAGCAGCCCCTATGTGGGTTCCGACACTGAAGCTTTCTTT
TRBD1,TRBJ1-4,14,TRBV7-2,NA,CASSFDRGNEKLFF,TGTGCCAGCAGCTTCGACAGGGGAAATGAAAAACTGTTTTTT
NA,TRBJ1-5,12,TRBV7-2,few,CASSFPNQPQHF,TGTGCCAGCAGCTTCCCCAATCAGCCCCAGCATTTT
NA,TRBJ2-6,16,TRBV4-2,NA,CANSQDRREGANVLTF,TGTGCCAACAGCCAAGACCGGCGTGAGGGGGCCAACGTCCTGACTTTC
TRBD2,TRBJ2-1,14,TRBV16,NA,CASSQSTSVGEQFF,TGTGCCAGCAGCCAATCAACTAGCGTAGGGGAGCAGTTCTTC
NA,TRBJ1-4,13,TRBV6-5,NA,CASRDSPNEKLFF,TGTGCCAGCAGAGACAGCCCTAATGAAAAACTGTTTTTT